This T cell receptor beta chain was captured by sequencing in a study of kidney transplant recipient with SARS-CoV-2 infection. One entry per CDR3 protein results from TCRdb running MiXCR on the reads. The sample lists 200,000 to 300,000 distinct CDR3 sequences; 29% were seen once. As to this clonotype: A read error may be the cause here, since a much bigger clone is one base away.

CDR3 length equals 14 residues. From germline, CDR1 is SGHAT and CDR2 FQNNGV. This rearrangement joins TRBV11-2 to TRBJ2-7; 7 bases are a match to TRBD1. This receptor was obtained from a male patient aged 25 to 39 who had COVID-19 and was a kidney transplant recipient. The T cells may partly be graft donor cells. Sample: a blood sample, taken at baseline and on roughly day 110 from a kidney transplant recipient. CDR3 residues: CASSPGTASYEQNF. The CDR3 DNA reads TGTGCCAGCAGCCCCGGGACAGCCTCCTACGAGCAGAACTTC. The full variable domain, completed using reference TRBV11-2 and TRBJ2-7, is EAGVAQSPRYKIIEKRQSVAFWCNPISGHATLYWYQQILGQGPKLLIQFQNNGVVDDSQLPKDRFSAERLKGVDSTLKIQPAKLEDSAVYLCASSPGTASYEQNFGPGTRLTVT.